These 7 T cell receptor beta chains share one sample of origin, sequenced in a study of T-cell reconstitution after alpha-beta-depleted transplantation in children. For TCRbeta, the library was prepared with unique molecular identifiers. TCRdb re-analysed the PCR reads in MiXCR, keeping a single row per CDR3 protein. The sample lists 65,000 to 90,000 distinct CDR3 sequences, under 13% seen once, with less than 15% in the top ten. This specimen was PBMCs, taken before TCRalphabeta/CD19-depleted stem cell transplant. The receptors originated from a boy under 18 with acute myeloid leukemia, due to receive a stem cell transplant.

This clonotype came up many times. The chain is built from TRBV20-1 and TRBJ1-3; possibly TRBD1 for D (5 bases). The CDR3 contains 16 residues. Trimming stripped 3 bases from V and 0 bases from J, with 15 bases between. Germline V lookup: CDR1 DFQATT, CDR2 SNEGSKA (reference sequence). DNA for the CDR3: TGCAGTGCTAGTAGGGGCCAGCCGGACTCTGGAAACACCATATATTTT. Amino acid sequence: CSASRGQPDSGNTIYF.

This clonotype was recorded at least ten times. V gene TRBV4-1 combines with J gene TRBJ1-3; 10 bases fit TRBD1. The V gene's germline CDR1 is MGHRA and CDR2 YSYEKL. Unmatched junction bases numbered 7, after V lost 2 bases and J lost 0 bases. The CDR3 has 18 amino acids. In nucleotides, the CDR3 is TGCGCCAGCAGCCAATTGGGACAGGGGAAGTACTCTGGAAACACCATATATTTT. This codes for CASSQLGQGKYSGNTIYF.

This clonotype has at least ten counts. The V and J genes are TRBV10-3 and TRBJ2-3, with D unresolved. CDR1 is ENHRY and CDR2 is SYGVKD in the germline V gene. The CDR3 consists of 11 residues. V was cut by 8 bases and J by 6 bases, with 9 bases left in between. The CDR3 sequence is CAISPADTQYF. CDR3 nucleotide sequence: TGTGCCATCTCGCCTGCGGATACGCAGTATTTT.

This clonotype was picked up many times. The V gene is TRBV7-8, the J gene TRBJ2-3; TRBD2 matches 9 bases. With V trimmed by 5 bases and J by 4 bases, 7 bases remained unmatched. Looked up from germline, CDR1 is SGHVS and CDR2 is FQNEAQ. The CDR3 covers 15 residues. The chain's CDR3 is CASSPVRGGSDTQYF. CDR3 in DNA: TGTGCCAGCAGCCCCGTGCGGGGGGGTTCAGATACGCAGTATTTT.

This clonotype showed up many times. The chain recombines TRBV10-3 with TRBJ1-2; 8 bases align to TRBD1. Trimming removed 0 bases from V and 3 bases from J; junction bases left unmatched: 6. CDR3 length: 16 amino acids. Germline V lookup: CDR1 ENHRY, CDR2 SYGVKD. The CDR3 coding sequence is TGTGCCATCAGTGAGTCCGGACAGGGACAGGACTATGGCTACACCTTC. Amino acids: CAISESGQGQDYGYTF.

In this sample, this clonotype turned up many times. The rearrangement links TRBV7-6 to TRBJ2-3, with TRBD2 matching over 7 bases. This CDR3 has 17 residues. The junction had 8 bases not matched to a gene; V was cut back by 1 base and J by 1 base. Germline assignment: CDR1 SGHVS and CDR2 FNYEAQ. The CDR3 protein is CASSLDPAGSGTDTQYF. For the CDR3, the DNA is TGTGCCAGCAGCTTAGATCCAGCGGGAAGTGGCACAGATACGCAGTATTTT.

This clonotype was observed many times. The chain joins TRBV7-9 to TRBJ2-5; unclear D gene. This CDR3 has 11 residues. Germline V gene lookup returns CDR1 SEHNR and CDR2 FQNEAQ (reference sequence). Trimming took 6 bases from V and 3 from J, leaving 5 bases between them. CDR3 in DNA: TGTGCCAGCAGGGAGAAAGAGACCCAGTACTTC. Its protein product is CASREKETQYF.